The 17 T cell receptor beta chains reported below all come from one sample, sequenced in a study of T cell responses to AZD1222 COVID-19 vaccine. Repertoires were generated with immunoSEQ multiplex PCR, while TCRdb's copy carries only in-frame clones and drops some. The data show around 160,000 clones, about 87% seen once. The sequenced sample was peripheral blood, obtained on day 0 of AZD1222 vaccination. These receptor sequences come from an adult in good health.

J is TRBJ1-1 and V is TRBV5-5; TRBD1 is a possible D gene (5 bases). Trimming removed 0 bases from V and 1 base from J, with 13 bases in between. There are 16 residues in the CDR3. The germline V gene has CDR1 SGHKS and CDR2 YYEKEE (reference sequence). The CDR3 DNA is TGTGCCAGCAGCTTGGGGGACCGCCGCCCGAACACTGAAGCTTTCTTT. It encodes CASSLGDRRPNTEAFF.

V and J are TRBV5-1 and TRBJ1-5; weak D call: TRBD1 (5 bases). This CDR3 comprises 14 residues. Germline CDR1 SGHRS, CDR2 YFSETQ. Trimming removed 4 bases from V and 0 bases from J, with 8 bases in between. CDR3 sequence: CASSPGDSNQPQHF. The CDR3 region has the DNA TGCGCCAGCAGCCCGGGGGATAGCAATCAGCCCCAGCATTTT.

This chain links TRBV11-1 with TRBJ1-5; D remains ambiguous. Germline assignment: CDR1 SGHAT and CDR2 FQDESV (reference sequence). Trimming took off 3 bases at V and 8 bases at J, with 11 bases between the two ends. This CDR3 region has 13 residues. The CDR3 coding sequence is TGTGCCAGCAGCTTGGGTAGGGCTGAGCCCCAGCATTTT. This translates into CASSLGRAEPQHF.

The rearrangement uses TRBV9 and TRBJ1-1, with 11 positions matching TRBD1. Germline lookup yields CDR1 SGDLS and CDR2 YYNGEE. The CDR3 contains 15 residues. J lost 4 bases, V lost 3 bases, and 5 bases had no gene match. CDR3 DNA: TGTGCCAGCAGCGCAAGGGACAGGGGGATCACTGAAGCTTTCTTT. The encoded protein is CASSARDRGITEAFF.

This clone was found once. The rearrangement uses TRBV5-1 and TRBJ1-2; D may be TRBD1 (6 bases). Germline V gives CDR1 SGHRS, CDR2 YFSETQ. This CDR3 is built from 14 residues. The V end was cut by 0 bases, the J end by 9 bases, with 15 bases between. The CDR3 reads CASSLGGPARSYTF. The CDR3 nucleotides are TGCGCCAGCAGCTTGGGGGGGCCGGCGCGTAGCTACACCTTC.

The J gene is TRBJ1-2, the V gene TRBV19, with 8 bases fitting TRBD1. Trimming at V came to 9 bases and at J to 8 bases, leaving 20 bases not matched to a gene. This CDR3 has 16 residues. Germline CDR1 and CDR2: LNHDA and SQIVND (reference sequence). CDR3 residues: CASHPAKGRTGLGYTF. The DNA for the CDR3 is TGTGCCAGCCACCCGGCGAAGGGTCGGACAGGGTTAGGCTACACCTTC.

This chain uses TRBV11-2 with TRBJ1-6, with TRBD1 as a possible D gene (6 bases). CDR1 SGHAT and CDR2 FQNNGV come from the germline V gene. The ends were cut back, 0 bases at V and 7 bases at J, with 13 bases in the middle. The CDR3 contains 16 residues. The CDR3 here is CASSLDGLQGNSPLHF. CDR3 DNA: TGTGCCAGCAGCTTAGATGGGTTACAGGGAAATTCACCCCTCCACTTT.

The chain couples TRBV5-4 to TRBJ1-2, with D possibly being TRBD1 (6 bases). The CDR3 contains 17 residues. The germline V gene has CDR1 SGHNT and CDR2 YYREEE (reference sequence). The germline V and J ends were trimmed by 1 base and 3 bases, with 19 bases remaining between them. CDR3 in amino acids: CASSLKASLGAHYGYTF. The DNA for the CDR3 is TGTGCCAGCAGCTTGAAAGCTTCTCTGGGGGCCCACTATGGCTACACCTTC. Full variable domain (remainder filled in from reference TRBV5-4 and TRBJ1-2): ETGVTQSPTHLIKTRGQQVTLRCSSQSGHNTVSWYQQALGQGPQFIFQYYREEENGRGNFPPRFSGLQFPNYSSELNVNALELDDSALYLCASSLKASLGAHYGYTFGSGTRLTVV.

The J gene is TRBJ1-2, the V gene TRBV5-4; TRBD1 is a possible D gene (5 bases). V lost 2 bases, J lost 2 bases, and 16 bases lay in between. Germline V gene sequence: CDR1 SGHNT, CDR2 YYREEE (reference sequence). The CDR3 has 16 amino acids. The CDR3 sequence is CASSLGGGIRNYGYTF. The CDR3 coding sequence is TGTGCCAGCAGCTTAGGTGGGGGGATTAGGAACTATGGCTACACCTTC. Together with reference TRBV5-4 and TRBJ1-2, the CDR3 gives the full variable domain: ETGVTQSPTHLIKTRGQQVTLRCSSQSGHNTVSWYQQALGQGPQFIFQYYREEENGRGNFPPRFSGLQFPNYSSELNVNALELDDSALYLCASSLGGGIRNYGYTFGSGTRLTVV.

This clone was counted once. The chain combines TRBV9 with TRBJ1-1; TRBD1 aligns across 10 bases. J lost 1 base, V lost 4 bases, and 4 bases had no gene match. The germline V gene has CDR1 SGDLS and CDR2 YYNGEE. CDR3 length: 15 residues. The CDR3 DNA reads TGTGCCAGCAGCAAACGGGACAGGGGGAACACTGAAGCTTTCTTT. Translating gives CASSKRDRGNTEAFF.

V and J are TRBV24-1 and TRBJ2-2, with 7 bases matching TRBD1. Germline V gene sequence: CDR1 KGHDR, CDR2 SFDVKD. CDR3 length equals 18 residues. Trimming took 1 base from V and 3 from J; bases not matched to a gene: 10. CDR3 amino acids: CATSDFQTGTADTGELFF. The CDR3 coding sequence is TGTGCCACCAGTGATTTTCAGACGGGGACAGCAGACACCGGGGAGCTGTTTTTT.

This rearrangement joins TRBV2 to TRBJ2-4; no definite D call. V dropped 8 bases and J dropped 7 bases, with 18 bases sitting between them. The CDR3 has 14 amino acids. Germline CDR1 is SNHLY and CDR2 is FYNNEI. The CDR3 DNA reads TGTGCCAGCGGCTCTCAGTTTTCCGGGAACATTCAGTACTTC. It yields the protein CASGSQFSGNIQYF.

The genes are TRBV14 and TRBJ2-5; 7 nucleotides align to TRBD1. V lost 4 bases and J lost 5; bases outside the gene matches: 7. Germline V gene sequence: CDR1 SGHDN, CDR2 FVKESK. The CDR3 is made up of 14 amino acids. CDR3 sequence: CASSLQGVGETQYF. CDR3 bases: TGTGCCAGCAGCCTGCAGGGGGTTGGGGAGACCCAGTACTTC.

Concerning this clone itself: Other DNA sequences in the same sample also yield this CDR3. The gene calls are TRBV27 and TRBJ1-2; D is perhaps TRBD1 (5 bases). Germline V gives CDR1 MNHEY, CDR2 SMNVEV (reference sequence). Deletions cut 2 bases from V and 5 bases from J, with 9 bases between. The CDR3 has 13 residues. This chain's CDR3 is CASSLGEGYGYTF. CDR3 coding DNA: TGTGCCAGCAGTTTAGGGGAGGGGTATGGCTACACCTTC.

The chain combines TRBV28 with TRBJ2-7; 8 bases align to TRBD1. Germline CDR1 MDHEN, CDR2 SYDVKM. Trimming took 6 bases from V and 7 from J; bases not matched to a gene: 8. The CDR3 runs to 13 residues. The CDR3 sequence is CASRTSDRAEQYF. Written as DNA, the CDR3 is TGTGCCAGCAGAACCTCGGACAGGGCTGAGCAGTACTTC. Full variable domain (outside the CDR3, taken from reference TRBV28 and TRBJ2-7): DVKVTQSSRYLVKRTGEKVFLECVQDMDHENMFWYRQDPGLGLRLIYFSYDVKMKEKGDIPEGYSVSREKKERFSLILESASTNQTSMYLCASRTSDRAEQYFGPGTRLTVT.

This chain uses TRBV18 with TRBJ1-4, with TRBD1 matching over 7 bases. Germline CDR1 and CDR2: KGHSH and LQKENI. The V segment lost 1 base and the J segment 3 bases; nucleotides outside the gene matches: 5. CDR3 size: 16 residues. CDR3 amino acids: CASSPQGAKPNEKLFF. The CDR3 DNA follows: TGTGCCAGCTCACCACAGGGGGCGAAGCCTAATGAAAAACTGTTTTTT.

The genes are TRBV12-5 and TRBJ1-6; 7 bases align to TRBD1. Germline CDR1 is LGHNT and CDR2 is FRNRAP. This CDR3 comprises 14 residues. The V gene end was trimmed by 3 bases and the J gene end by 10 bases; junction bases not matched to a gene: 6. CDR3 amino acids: CASGLGQGVSPLHF. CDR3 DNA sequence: TGTGCTAGTGGTTTAGGCCAGGGGGTATCACCCCTCCACTTT.